This TCR beta chain was identified during a study of Tregs in tolerant kidney transplant recipients. Sequenced by immunoSEQ multiplex PCR; TCRdb stores in-frame clones only, minus some. Of 50,000 to 75,000 clones listed, about 98% are singletons. This CDR3 region has 15 residues. V was clipped by 4 bases and J by 3 bases; unmatched bases: 8. Germline V lookup: CDR1 SGHRS, CDR2 YFSETQ. The sequence came from a human donor who received a combined kidney and bone marrow transplant. The V gene is TRBV5-1, the J gene TRBJ2-7, with 9 bases fitting TRBD2. The input for sequencing was Tregs from blood, taken before the transplant. The CDR3 loop is CASSLSGTSLYEQYF. As DNA, the CDR3 is TGCGCCAGCAGCCTATCCGGGACTAGCCTCTACGAGCAGTACTTC.